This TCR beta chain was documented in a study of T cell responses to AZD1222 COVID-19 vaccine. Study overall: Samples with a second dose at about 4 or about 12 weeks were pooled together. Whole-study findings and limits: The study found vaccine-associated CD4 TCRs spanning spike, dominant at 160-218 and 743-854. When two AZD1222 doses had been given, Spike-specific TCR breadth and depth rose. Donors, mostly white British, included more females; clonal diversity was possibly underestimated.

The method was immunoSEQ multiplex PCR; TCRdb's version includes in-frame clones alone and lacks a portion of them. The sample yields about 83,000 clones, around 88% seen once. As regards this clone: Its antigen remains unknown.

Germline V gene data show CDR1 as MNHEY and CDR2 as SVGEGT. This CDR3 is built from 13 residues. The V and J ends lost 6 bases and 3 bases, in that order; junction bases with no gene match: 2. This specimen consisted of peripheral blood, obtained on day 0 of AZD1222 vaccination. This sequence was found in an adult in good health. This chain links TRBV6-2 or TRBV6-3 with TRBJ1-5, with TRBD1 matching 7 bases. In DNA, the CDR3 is TGTGCCAGCAGCGACAGGGCCAATCAGCCCCAGCATTTT. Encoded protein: CASSDRANQPQHF.